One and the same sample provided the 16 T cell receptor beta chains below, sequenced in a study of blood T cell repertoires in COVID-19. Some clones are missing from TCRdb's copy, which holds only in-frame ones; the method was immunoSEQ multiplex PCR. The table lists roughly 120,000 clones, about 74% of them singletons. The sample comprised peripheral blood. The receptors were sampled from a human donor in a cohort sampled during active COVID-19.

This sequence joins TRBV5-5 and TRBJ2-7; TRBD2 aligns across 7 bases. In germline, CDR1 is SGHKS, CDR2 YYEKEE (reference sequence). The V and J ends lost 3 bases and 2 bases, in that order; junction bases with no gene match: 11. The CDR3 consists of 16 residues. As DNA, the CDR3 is TGTGCCAGCAGCTCCCCCGGGGAGGGGAGCACCTACGAGCAGTACTTC. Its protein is CASSSPGEGSTYEQYF.

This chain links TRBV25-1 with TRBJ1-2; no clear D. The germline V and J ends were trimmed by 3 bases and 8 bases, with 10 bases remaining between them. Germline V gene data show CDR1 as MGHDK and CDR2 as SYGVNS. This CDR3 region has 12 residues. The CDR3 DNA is TGTGCCAGCAGTGATCCTAGAGGCGGCTACACCTTC. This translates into CASSDPRGGYTF.

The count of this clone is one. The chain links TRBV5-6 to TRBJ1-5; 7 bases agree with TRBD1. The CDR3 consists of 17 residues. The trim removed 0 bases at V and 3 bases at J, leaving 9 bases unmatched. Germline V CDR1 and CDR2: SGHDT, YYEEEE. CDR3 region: CASSLGQGGPFNQPQHF. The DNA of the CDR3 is TGTGCCAGCAGCTTGGGACAGGGAGGTCCCTTCAATCAGCCCCAGCATTTT.

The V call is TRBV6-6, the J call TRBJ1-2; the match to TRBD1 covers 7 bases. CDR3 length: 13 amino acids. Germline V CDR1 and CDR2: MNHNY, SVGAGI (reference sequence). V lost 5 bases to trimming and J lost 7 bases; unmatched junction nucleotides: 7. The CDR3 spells CASSQGVGFGYTF. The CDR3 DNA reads TGTGCCAGCAGTCAGGGGGTAGGGTTTGGCTACACCTTC.

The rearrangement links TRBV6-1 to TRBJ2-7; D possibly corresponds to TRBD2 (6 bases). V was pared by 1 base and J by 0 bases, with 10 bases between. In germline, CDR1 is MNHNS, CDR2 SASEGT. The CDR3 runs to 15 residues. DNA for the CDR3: TGTGCCAGCAGTGAAGGGGACTCAATCTCCTACGAGCAGTACTTC. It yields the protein CASSEGDSISYEQYF.

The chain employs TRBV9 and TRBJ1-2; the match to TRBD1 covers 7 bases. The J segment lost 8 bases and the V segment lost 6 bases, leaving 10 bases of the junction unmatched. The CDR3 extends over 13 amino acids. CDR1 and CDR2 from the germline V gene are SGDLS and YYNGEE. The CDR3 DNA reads TGTGCCAGCACAGTCGATCAGGGGGGAGGCTACACCTTC. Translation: CASTVDQGGGYTF.

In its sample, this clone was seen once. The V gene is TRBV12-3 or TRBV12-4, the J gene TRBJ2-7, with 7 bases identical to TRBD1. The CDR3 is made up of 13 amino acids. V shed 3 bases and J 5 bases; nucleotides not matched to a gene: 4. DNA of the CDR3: TGTGCCAGCAGTTTGACAGGGTTCAACGAGCAGTACTTC. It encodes CASSLTGFNEQYF.

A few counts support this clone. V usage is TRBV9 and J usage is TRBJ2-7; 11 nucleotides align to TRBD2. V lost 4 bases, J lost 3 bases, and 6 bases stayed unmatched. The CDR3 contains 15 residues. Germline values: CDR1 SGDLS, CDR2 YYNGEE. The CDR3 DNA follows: TGTGCCAGCAGCCAAGGGACTAGCGGCATCTACGAGCAGTACTTC. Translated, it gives CASSQGTSGIYEQYF. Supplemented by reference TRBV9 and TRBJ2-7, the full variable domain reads DSGVTQTPKHLITATGQRVTLRCSPRSGDLSVYWYQQSLDQGLQFLIQYYNGEERAKGNILERFSAQQFPDLHSELNLSSLELGDSALYFCASSQGTSGIYEQYFGPGTRLTVT.

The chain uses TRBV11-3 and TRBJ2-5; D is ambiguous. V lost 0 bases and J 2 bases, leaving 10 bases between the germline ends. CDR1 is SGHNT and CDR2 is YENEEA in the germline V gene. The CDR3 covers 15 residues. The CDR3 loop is CASSLDLSPQETQYF. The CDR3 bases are TGTGCCAGCAGCTTAGATTTGTCCCCTCAAGAGACCCAGTACTTC.

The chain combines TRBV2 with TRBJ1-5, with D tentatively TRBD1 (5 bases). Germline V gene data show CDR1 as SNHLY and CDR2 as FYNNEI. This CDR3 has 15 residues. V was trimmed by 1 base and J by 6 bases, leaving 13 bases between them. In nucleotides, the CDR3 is TGTGCCAGCAGTGAAGAGTGGGCAGGGCTTCAGCCCCAGCATTTT. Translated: CASSEEWAGLQPQHF.

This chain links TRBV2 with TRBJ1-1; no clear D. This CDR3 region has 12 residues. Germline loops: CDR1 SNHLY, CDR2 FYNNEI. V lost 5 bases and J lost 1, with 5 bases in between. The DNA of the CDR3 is TGTGCCAGCAGTTACAGGAACACTGAAGCTTTCTTT. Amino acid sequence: CASSYRNTEAFF. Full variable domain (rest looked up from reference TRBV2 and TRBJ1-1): EPEVTQTPSHQVTQMGQEVILRCVPISNHLYFYWYRQILGQKVEFLVSFYNNEISEKSEIFDDQFSVERPDGSNFTLKIRSTKLEDSAMYFCASSYRNTEAFFGQGTRLTVV.

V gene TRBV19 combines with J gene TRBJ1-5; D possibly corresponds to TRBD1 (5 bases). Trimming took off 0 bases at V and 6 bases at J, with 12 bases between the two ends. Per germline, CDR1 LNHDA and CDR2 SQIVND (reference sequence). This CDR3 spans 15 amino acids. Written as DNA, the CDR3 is TGTGCCAGTAGTATAGAACGGGCAGGGTCTCAGCCCCAGCATTTT. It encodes CASSIERAGSQPQHF. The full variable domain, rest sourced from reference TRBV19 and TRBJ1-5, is DGGITQSPKYLFRKEGQNVTLSCEQNLNHDAMYWYRQDPGQGLRLIYYSQIVNDFQKGDIAEGYSVSREKKESFPLTVTSAQKNPTAFYLCASSIERAGSQPQHFGDGTRLSIL.

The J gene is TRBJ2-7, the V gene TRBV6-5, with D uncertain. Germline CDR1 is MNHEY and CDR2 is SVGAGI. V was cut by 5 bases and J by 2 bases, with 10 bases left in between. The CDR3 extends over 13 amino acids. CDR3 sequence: CASSPGQPYEQYF. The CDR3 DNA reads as TGTGCCAGCAGTCCGGGTCAACCCTACGAGCAGTACTTC.

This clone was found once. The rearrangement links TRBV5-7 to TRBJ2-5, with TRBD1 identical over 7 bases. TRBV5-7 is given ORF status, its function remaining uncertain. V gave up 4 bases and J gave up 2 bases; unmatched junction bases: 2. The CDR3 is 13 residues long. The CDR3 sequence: CASSQDRQETQYF. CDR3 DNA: TGTGCCAGCAGCCAGGACAGGCAAGAGACCCAGTACTTC.

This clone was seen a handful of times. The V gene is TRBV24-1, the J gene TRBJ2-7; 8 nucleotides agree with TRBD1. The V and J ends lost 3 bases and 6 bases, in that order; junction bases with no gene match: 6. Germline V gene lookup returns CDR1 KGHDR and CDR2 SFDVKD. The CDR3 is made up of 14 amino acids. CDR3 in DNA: TGTGCCACCAGTGATGGGACAGGTTTGGTCGAGCAGTACTTC. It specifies CATSDGTGLVEQYF.

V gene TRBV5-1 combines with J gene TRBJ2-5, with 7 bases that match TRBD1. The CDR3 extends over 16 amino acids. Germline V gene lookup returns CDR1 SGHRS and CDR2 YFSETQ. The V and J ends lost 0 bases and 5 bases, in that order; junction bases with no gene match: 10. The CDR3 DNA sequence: TGCGCCAGCAGCTTGGCCGGTCCAGGGGGAGTTGAGACCCAGTACTTC. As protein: CASSLAGPGGVETQYF.